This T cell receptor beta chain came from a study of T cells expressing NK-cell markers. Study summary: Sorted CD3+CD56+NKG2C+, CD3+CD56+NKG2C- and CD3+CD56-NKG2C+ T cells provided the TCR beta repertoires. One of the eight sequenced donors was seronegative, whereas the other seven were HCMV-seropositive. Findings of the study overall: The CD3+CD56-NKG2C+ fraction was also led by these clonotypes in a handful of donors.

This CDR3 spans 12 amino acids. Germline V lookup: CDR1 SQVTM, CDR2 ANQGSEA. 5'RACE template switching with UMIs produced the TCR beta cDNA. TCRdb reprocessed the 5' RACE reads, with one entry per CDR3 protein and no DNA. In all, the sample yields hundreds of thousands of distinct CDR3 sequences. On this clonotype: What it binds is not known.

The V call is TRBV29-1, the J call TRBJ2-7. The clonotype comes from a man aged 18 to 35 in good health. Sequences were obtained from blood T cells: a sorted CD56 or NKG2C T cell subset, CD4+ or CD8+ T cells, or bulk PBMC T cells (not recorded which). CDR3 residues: CSVEDQGSEQYF.